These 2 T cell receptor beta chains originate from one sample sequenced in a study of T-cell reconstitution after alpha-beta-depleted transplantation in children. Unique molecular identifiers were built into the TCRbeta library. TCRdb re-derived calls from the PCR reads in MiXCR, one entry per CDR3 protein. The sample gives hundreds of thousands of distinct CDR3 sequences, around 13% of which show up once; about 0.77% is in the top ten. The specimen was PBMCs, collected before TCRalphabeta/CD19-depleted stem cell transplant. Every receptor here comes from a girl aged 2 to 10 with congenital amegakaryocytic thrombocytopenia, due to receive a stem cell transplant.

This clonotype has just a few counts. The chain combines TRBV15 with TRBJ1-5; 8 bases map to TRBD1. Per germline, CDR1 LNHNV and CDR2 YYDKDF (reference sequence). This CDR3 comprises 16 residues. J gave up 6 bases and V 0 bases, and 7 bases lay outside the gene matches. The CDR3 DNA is TGTGCCACCAGCAGAGAGGGCAGGGGGCAGGTTCAGCCCCAGCATTTT. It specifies CATSREGRGQVQPQHF.

CDR3 bases: TGTGCCAGCAGTTTATTGTCAGGGTCCGATACGCAGTATTTT. Translated: CASSLLSGSDTQYF. The rearrangement joins TRBV27 to TRBJ2-3; maybe TRBD1 (5 bases). The V and J ends lost 1 base and 6 bases respectively, with 11 bases between them. Germline V gene data show CDR1 as MNHEY and CDR2 as SMNVEV (reference sequence). The CDR3 sequence is 14 residues long.